The 5 T cell receptor beta chains given below trace back to one sample, sequenced in a study of T cell responses to AZD1222 COVID-19 vaccine. Some clones are missing from TCRdb's copy, which holds only in-frame ones; the method was immunoSEQ multiplex PCR. The sample contains 130,000 to 150,000 clones, around nine tenths of which appear only once. The sequencing used peripheral blood, collected on day 0 of AZD1222 vaccination. The source of these receptors is an adult in good health.

The chain uses TRBV9 and TRBJ2-7; D ambiguous. Germline-derived CDR1 and CDR2 are SGDLS and YYNGEE. CDR3 length equals 15 residues. V lost 0 bases, J lost 1 base, and 11 bases lay in between. The CDR3 here is CASSVGASWSYEQYF. The CDR3 bases are TGTGCCAGCAGCGTAGGCGCCAGTTGGTCCTACGAGCAGTACTTC. Using reference TRBV9 and TRBJ2-7 for the parts outside the CDR3, the full variable domain is DSGVTQTPKHLITATGQRVTLRCSPRSGDLSVYWYQQSLDQGLQFLIQYYNGEERAKGNILERFSAQQFPDLHSELNLSSLELGDSALYFCASSVGASWSYEQYFGPGTRLTVT.

This chain joins TRBV4-1 and TRBJ2-2, with 10 bases fitting TRBD2. The CDR3 is 18 residues long. Germline V gene data show CDR1 as MGHRA and CDR2 as YSYEKL. The J segment lost 7 bases and the V segment lost 0 bases, leaving 11 bases of the junction unmatched. CDR3 nucleotide sequence: TGCGCCAGCAGCCAAGAGGGGGTAGCGGGGGGATTTCTCGGGGAGCTGTTTTTT. Protein sequence: CASSQEGVAGGFLGELFF.

The V and J genes are TRBV7-2 and TRBJ1-1; tentative D call: TRBD1 (5 bases). The CDR3 loop spans 11 amino acids. V was cut by 4 bases and J by 6 bases, with 6 bases left in between. Per the germline V gene, CDR1 is SGHTA and CDR2 is FQGNSA. CDR3 sequence reads: CASSWDAEAFF. The CDR3 DNA is TGTGCCAGCAGCTGGGACGCTGAAGCTTTCTTT. The full variable domain, completed using reference TRBV7-2 and TRBJ1-1, is GAGVSQSPSNKVTEKGKDVELRCDPISGHTALYWYRQSLGQGLEFLIYFQGNSAPDKSGLPSDRFSAERTGGSVSTLTIQRTQQEDSAVYLCASSWDAEAFFGQGTRLTVV.

This clone appeared once. V is TRBV3-1 (or the pseudogene TRBV3-2) and J is TRBJ2-7, with 9 bases aligning to TRBD2. The CDR3 is 16 amino acids. Germline CDR1 and CDR2: LGHDT and YNNKEL (reference sequence). V gave up 1 base and J gave up 3 bases; unmatched junction bases: 7. The DNA for the CDR3 is TGTGCCAGCAGCCAAGGTCTGAGCGGGGGGCACTACGAGCAGTACTTC. Translation gives CASSQGLSGGHYEQYF.

The rearrangement uses TRBV6-2 or TRBV6-3 and TRBJ2-2, with 9 bases matching TRBD2. CDR3 length: 16 residues. Germline CDR1 MNHEY, CDR2 SVGEGT. V was pared by 0 bases and J by 10 bases, with 9 bases of the junction left unmatched. The CDR3 DNA sequence: TGTGCCAGCAGTTACTCCGGGACTAGCAATTTGGTGGAGCTGTTTTTT. This gives the protein CASSYSGTSNLVELFF.